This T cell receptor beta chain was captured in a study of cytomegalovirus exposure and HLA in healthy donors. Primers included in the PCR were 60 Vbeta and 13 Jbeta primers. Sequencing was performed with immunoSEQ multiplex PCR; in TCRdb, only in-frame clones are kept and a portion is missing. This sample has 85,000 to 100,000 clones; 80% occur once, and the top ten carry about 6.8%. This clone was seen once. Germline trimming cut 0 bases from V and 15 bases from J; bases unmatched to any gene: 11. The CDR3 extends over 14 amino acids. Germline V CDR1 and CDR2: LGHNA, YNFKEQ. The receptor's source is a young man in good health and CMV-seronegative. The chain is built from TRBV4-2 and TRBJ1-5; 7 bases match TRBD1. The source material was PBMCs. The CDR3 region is CASSQDPRDSPWHF. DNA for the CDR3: TGTGCCAGCAGCCAAGATCCCAGGGACAGTCCATGGCATTTT.